This entry describes one TCR beta chain. Its antigen remains unidentified. The entry originates in a study of T-cell reconstitution after alpha-beta-depleted transplantation in children. A library of TCRbeta sequences, prepared with unique molecular identifiers, was generated. TCRdb re-derived calls from the PCR reads in MiXCR, one entry per CDR3 protein. The repertoire includes under 250,000 distinct CDR3 sequences, roughly a quarter of them detected once, and about 4.8% sits in the top ten. Points from the study as a whole: Two months or so post-transplant, alpha-beta T cells reportedly derived from several hundred expanded graft clones. Some patients owed their high day-60 TCRbeta diversity to surviving recipient T cells and thymic progenitors. After one year, T-cell counts and TCRbeta diversity mostly came from new T cells.

J was trimmed by 2 bases and V by 4 bases; bases with no gene match: 9. Germline lookup yields CDR1 SGHVS and CDR2 FQNEAQ. The CDR3 covers 16 residues. Sample: PBMCs, mostly from graft donor cells, taken 360 days after TCRalphabeta/CD19-depleted stem cell transplant. The clonotype originates from a female patient between 2 and 15 years old who had a stem cell transplant for congenital amegakaryocytic thrombocytopenia, so the T cells may come from the graft donor. This rearrangement joins TRBV7-8 to TRBJ2-7; 9 nucleotides align to TRBD2. The CDR3 DNA follows: TGTGCCAGCAGCTCGTTAACTAGCGGGTTAGCCTACGAGCAGTACTTC. It specifies CASSSLTSGLAYEQYF.